The T cell receptor (beta chain) under discussion was sequenced for a study of blood T cell repertoires in COVID-19 (dated by TCRdb to 2018 to 2020). Notes on the research overall: Samples from collaborators originated in the United States, Italy and Spain and spanned both the acute and convalescent phases of COVID-19. The material from the prospective study consisted of cDNA or gDNA derived from T cells, B-cell-depleted T cells, or PBMCs. The dataset comprised deeply sampled blood TCRbeta repertoires from subjects exposed to, actively infected with, or recovered from COVID-19. A freely available public database, intended as a resource for researchers studying the immune response to SARS-CoV-2, is where the repertoires were released. The samples were drawn from the first 160 participants of the ongoing ImmuneRACE study and from 1,254 subjects provided by 6 global collaborators. Sample metadata almost always included a de-identified subject ID, COVID-19 status, age in years and sex. Where HLA class I and class II types were available, the types were taken from metadata supplied by the sample provider, not from assay-based typing.

TCRbeta CDR3 regions were amplified from genomic DNA by means of the immunoSEQ Assay, a bias-controlled multiplex PCR. Per the source publication's procedure: The number of nucleated cells in each sample was estimated by amplification of reference gene primers within the assay. Sequence reads were collapsed and filtered to measure the absolute abundance of every unique TCRbeta CDR3 rearrangement. For each sample, productive Simpson clonality was calculated by taking the square root of Simpson's diversity index across productive rearrangements. This is the immuneACCESS table as TCRdb keeps it, with only in-frame sequences that have V and J called. A part of the clones is gone; compared with another copy, unresolved V genes explain less than half, and the rest is unexplained. V and J calls and clone size are given by that table; D and trimming were obtained from the DNA. The sample data list 200,000 to 250,000 clones, and about 86% of these were observed just once. The top ten hold roughly 3% of the sample.

Overall study outcomes, separate from this receptor: Clinical and demographic metadata were provided uncurated, with the amount varying by source and participant.

Another Seattle source contributed samples from volunteer blood donors who had recovered from COVID-19. The collaborating institutions used their own protocols to collect whole blood in K2EDTA tubes. For TCRbeta analysis, collaborator samples were shipped as frozen whole blood, as isolated PBMCs, or as DNA extracted from either sample type. Remarks on this clone: It has no known antigen specificity. No quality values exist for individual bases; no much larger clone is one base distant.

From the cysteine through the phenylalanine, the CDR3 covers 13 amino acids. The kept DNA is CDR3 alone, 39 bases in frame from the first base. The germline V and J ends show losses of 5 bases and 7 bases respectively, and no gene match explains 3 bases of the junction. CDR1 and CDR2, looked up from the germline V gene (reference sequence), are GTSNPN and SVGIG. The sequence is built from TRBV30 and TRBJ2-4; 12 junctional bases match TRBD1. This receptor was taken from a young woman who had recovered from COVID-19. The specimen was peripheral blood. The CDR3 reads CAWWDRGPNIQYF. The DNA sequence is as follows: TGTGCCTGGTGGGACAGGGGGCCGAACATTCAGTACTTC.